This is a list of T cell receptor beta chains from one sample in a study of blood T cells in healthy people across ages. TCRdb reprocessed the 5' RACE reads via MiXCR and lists one record per CDR3 protein. Among under 800,000 distinct CDR3 sequences listed, 20% to 25% were seen once. The sample was blood. Receptors were obtained from a man between 65 and 79 years old in good health. The CDR3 runs from the conserved cysteine through the conserved F or W. The order of the fields is V gene, clone size, D gene, J gene, CDR3 length, CDR3 protein, CDR3 DNA. The D gene is left open where the match is weak. The size field is filled for only some rows; it gives once, few, many or a size class.

>TRBV29-1|few|NA|TRBJ2-7|12
CSVVNRIYEQYF
TGCAGCGTTGTTAACAGGATATACGAGCAGTACTTC
>TRBV28|NA|TRBD2|TRBJ2-7|14
CASSHGGRDDEQYF
TGTGCCAGCAGCCATGGGGGGAGGGATGACGAGCAGTACTTC
>TRBV28|NA|TRBD1|TRBJ2-6|15
CASRGGGSGANVLTF
TGTGCCAGCAGAGGGGGCGGTTCGGGGGCCAACGTCCTGACTTTC
>TRBV5-5|many|NA|TRBJ2-7|14
CASSLGTNSYEQYF
TGTGCCAGCAGCTTGGGCACAAACTCCTACGAGCAGTACTTC
>TRBV10-1|NA|TRBD1|TRBJ2-7|15
CASYSPGQSSYEQYF
TGCGCCAGTTATTCTCCGGGACAGAGCTCCTACGAGCAGTACTTC
>TRBV10-3|NA|NA|TRBJ2-1|15
CAISDGRGSYNEQFF
TGTGCCATCAGTGACGGGAGAGGCTCCTACAATGAGCAGTTCTTC
>TRBV20-1|many|NA|TRBJ1-4|12
CSAPWANEKLFF
TGCAGTGCTCCGTGGGCTAATGAAAAACTGTTTTTT
>TRBV15|few|NA|TRBJ1-1|17
CATSRVGGGPRNTEAFF
TGTGCCACCAGCAGAGTCGGAGGTGGTCCGAGGAACACTGAAGCTTTCTTT
>TRBV12-3/TRBV12-4|NA|TRBD2|TRBJ2-5|15
CAGSLTSSGTETQYF
TGTGCCGGCAGTTTAACTTCTAGCGGAACAGAGACCCAGTACTTC
>TRBV7-2|few|NA|TRBJ2-7|14
CASSLGRTSYEQYF
TGTGCCAGCAGCTTAGGCCGAACCTCTTACGAGCAGTACTTC
>TRBV20-1|NA|TRBD1|TRBJ2-7|15
CSATYVGTGAYEQYF
TGCAGTGCTACCTACGTCGGGACAGGGGCCTACGAGCAGTACTTC
>TRBV2|many|NA|TRBJ2-7|12
CASRRQTYEQYF
TGTGCCAGCAGGCGGCAAACATACGAGCAGTACTTC
>TRBV5-1|NA|TRBD1|TRBJ1-2|14
CASSWETGEYGYTF
TGCGCCAGCAGCTGGGAGACAGGGGAGTATGGCTACACCTTC
>TRBV28|NA|NA|TRBJ2-7|13
CAHRRSARGEQYF
TGTGCCCACAGGAGGTCCGCGCGAGGCGAGCAGTACTTC
>TRBV29-1|NA|NA|TRBJ2-2|14
CSAPLGTNTGELFF
TGCAGCGCCCCCTTAGGAACGAACACCGGGGAGCTGTTTTTT
>TRBV7-8|few|NA|TRBJ1-1|13
CASNGQTNTEAFF
TGTGCCAGCAACGGACAGACTAACACTGAAGCTTTCTTT
>TRBV20-1|few|TRBD2|TRBJ2-5|14
CSARLAGGREAQYF
TGCAGTGCTAGACTAGCGGGAGGTCGGGAGGCCCAGTACTTC
>TRBV6-2/TRBV6-3|NA|TRBD1|TRBJ2-2|17
CASSYSTGEGDTGELFF
TGTGCCAGCAGTTACTCGACAGGGGAAGGCGACACCGGGGAGCTGTTTTTT
>TRBV10-3|few|NA|TRBJ1-2|13
CAISPGGSGGYTF
TGTGCCATCAGTCCCGGGGGGTCGGGAGGCTACACCTTC
>TRBV5-1|once|TRBD1|TRBJ2-3|15
CASSRNRGATDTQYF
TGCGCCAGCAGCCGGAACAGGGGGGCGACAGATACGCAGTATTTT
>TRBV6-6|few|NA|TRBJ1-1|13
CASSYIQGTEAFF
TGTGCCAGCAGTTACATACAGGGAACTGAAGCTTTCTTT
>TRBV12-3/TRBV12-4|NA|NA|TRBJ2-7|15
CASSSRDLWSYEQYF
TGTGCCAGCAGTTCCCGGGACCTTTGGTCCTACGAGCAGTACTTC
>TRBV6-2/TRBV6-3|many|TRBD1|TRBJ2-5|17
CASSYIGQGGTGETQYF
TGTGCCAGCAGTTACATTGGACAGGGAGGAACTGGGGAGACCCAGTACTTC
>TRBV7-2|few|NA|TRBJ2-1|15
CASSLTNPSYNEQFF
TGTGCCAGCAGCTTAACTAATCCTAGCTACAATGAGCAGTTCTTC
>TRBV12-3/TRBV12-4|NA|TRBD2|TRBJ2-3|15
CASSFAGRRSDTQYF
TGTGCCAGCAGTTTCGCCGGGAGGAGGTCAGATACGCAGTATTTT
>TRBV28|few|TRBD1|TRBJ2-3|16
CASSSAGTGTLVTQYF
TGTGCCAGCAGTTCGGCCGGGACAGGGACCTTAGTTACGCAGTATTTT
>TRBV5-1|NA|TRBD2|TRBJ2-3|14
CASRERTSGDTQYF
TGCGCCAGCAGGGAAAGGACTAGCGGAGATACGCAGTATTTT
>TRBV11-2|NA|NA|TRBJ2-3|15
CASSYSRWSADTQYF
TGCGCCAGCAGCTATAGTAGGTGGAGCGCAGATACGCAGTATTTT
>TRBV6-2/TRBV6-3|NA|TRBD2|TRBJ2-1|16
CASSKLLAGGYNEQFF
TGTGCCAGCAGTAAGTTACTAGCGGGAGGGTATAATGAGCAGTTCTTC
>TRBV6-2/TRBV6-3|few|TRBD1|TRBJ1-1|15
CASISMGQGRPEAFF
TGTGCCAGCATCTCGATGGGACAGGGAAGGCCTGAAGCTTTCTTT
>TRBV2|few|TRBD1|TRBJ1-4|13
CASQQGVNEKLFF
TGTGCCAGCCAACAGGGGGTTAATGAAAAACTGTTTTTT
>TRBV5-1|few|NA|TRBJ2-3|16
CASSLAEFQSPYTQYF
TGCGCCAGCAGCTTGGCCGAATTCCAATCCCCATATACGCAGTATTTT
>TRBV29-1|NA|TRBD1|TRBJ1-1|15
CSTEGQGSMNTEAFF
TGCAGCACCGAGGGACAGGGAAGCATGAACACTGAAGCTTTCTTT
>TRBV11-2|few|TRBD2|TRBJ2-2|15
CASSSLSGRTGELFF
TGTGCCAGCAGCTCTCTTAGCGGGAGGACCGGGGAGCTGTTTTTT
>TRBV11-2|few|TRBD2|TRBJ2-4|18
CASSLQPGTSWRGNIQYF
TGTGCCAGCAGCTTACAGCCCGGGACTAGCTGGAGAGGAAACATTCAGTACTTC
>TRBV20-1|NA|TRBD2|TRBJ2-1|16
CSARVPSGRTNNEQFF
TGCAGTGCTAGAGTCCCTAGCGGGAGAACGAACAATGAGCAGTTCTTC
>TRBV10-3|few|TRBD2|TRBJ2-1|14
CAISWTSGDNEQFF
TGTGCCATCAGTTGGACTAGCGGTGACAATGAGCAGTTCTTC
>TRBV6-2/TRBV6-3|once|TRBD2|TRBJ2-7|16
CASSSPRSGGTYGQYF
TGTGCCAGCAGTTCCCCGCGTAGCGGGGGGACCTACGGGCAGTACTTC
>TRBV7-3|NA|TRBD1|TRBJ1-2|13
CASSFRQGHGYTF
TGTGCCAGCAGCTTCAGACAGGGTCATGGCTACACCTTC
>TRBV10-3|many|NA|TRBJ2-3|14
CASRETQGTDTQYF
TGTGCCTCCAGGGAGACCCAGGGAACAGATACGCAGTATTTT
>TRBV13|NA|TRBD2|TRBJ2-5|18
CASSCGVRGLAGQETQYF
TGTGCCAGCAGCTGCGGGGTGCGGGGACTAGCGGGCCAAGAGACCCAGTACTTC
>TRBV5-5|NA|TRBD1|TRBJ1-6|17
CASSFHGGQNYNSPLHF
TGTGCCAGCAGCTTCCATGGGGGACAGAATTATAATTCACCCCTCCACTTT